This T cell receptor beta chain appears in the sequencing data of a study of blood T cell repertoires in COVID-19. Method: immunoSEQ multiplex PCR; TCRdb's copy keeps in-frame clones and lacks some. The sample records about 35,000 clones, around 87% being singletons. The CDR3 is 14 residues long. From germline, CDR1 is MNHEY and CDR2 SVGAGI. J gave up 2 bases and V 6 bases, and 3 bases lay outside the gene matches. The rearrangement uses TRBV6-5 and TRBJ1-2; 10 positions match TRBD1. The clonotype comes from a human donor in a cohort sampled during active COVID-19. Material: peripheral blood. The DNA for the CDR3 is TGTGCCAGCAGCTCGACAGGGGGCAACTATGGCTACACCTTC. Translating it yields CASSSTGGNYGYTF.